The entry below gives a single T cell receptor beta chain sequence along with its context. This sample was taken from a study of PD-L1 blockade in urothelial cancer. Specified time point: peripheral blood 6 weeks after treatment start. The method was immunoSEQ multiplex PCR; TCRdb's version includes in-frame clones alone and lacks a portion of them. Among around 80,000 clones listed, around 90% were seen once. CDR1 and CDR2 (germline): ENHRY, SYGVKD. The length of the CDR3 is 18 residues. V lost 3 bases to trimming and J lost 7 bases; unmatched junction nucleotides: 11. This chain joins TRBV10-3 and TRBJ2-1, with 14 bases identical to TRBD2. This TCR was sampled from a woman older than 75 with urothelial cancer. The starting material was PBMCs, obtained around atezolizumab (anti-PD-L1) treatment. Written as DNA, the CDR3 is TGTGCCATCAGTGACCCCTCCAGACTAGCGGGAGGGCCGAATGAGCAGTTCTTC. This codes for CAISDPSRLAGGPNEQFF.